Many counts were recorded for the clone carrying this T cell receptor beta chain. Its target is unknown. This sample was included in a study of regulatory T cells in long-lasting Graves disease. The study's findings and limits: TCR diversity was lower in persistent than newly diagnosed Graves' disease. In persistent patients, shared public clonotypes (more than 2,500) outnumbered those in new patients (about 890).

For TCR beta, libraries came from iRepertoire HTBI primers and Arm-PCR of CDR3 regions. Each CDR3 protein gets one entry after TCRdb re-called the multiplex PCR reads with MiXCR. Of 450,000 to 500,000 distinct CDR3 sequences detected, around 15% appear once; the ten largest clones hold about 12%. Trimming took 10 bases from V and 7 from J; bases not matched to a gene: 6. The CDR3 runs 12 residues. Germline loops: CDR1 SNHLY, CDR2 FYNNEI. This sample's time point: newly diagnosed GD, antithyroid drugs for less than 3 months. Extracted PBMC RNA gave rise to the TCR library. A further study also used this sample, focusing on T cells in Graves' hyperthyroidism and ophthalmopathy.

V and J are TRBV2 and TRBJ2-7, with TRBD1 identical over 11 bases. Sample: peripheral blood mononuclear cells (PBMCs), taken at new diagnosis, from a patient treated with antithyroid drugs. The TCR comes from a man aged 40-49 years with Graves disease. Written as DNA, the CDR3 is TGTGCCATCCAGGACAGGGGGCTTGAGCAGTACTTC. Protein sequence: CAIQDRGLEQYF. Combining the CDR3 with reference TRBV2 and TRBJ2-7 gives the whole variable domain EPEVTQTPSHQVTQMGQEVILRCVPISNHLYFYWYRQILGQKVEFLVSFYNNEISEKSEIFDDQFSVERPDGSNFTLKIRSTKLEDSAMYFCAIQDRGLEQYFGPGTRLTVT.